These 7 T cell receptor beta chains came from one sample sequenced in a study of cytomegalovirus exposure and HLA in healthy donors. The PCR was carried out with 60 Vbeta primers and 13 Jbeta primers. The repertoire was sequenced with immunoSEQ multiplex PCR; TCRdb's copy has only in-frame clones and lacks some. The repertoire holds 100,000 to 150,000 clones, with 81% as singletons. Sequenced material: PBMCs. These receptors all stem from a man younger than 30 in good health and CMV-seropositive.

As to this clone: The sample carries other DNA sequences with the same CDR3. The V gene is TRBV4-3, the J gene TRBJ2-3, with D possibly TRBD2 on 6 matching bases. V gave up 0 bases and J gave up 3 bases, with 13 bases separating them. The CDR3 runs to 16 residues. Per the germline V gene, CDR1 is LGHNA and CDR2 is YSLEER. CDR3 in DNA: TGCGCCAGCAGCCAAGATCGGCGGGGTAGTACAGATACGCAGTATTTT. Translating gives CASSQDRRGSTDTQYF.

V usage is TRBV18 and J usage is TRBJ2-2, with D possibly TRBD2 on 8 matching bases. Germline lookup yields CDR1 KGHSH and CDR2 LQKENI. Trimming removed 1 base from V and 6 bases from J, with 21 bases in between. The CDR3 is 18 residues long. The CDR3 region has the DNA TGTGCCAGCTCACCACTGAGCGGGGGCGGGACAGCCCCCGGGGAGCTGTTTTTT. Translation: CASSPLSGGGTAPGELFF.

The table lists this clone with a count of one. This chain connects TRBV14 to TRBJ1-1; D not certain. Germline-derived CDR1 and CDR2 are SGHDN and FVKESK. CDR3 size: 14 residues. Trimming cost V 0 bases and J 2 bases, with 7 bases left between them. This CDR3 reads CASSQDAVNTEAFF. As DNA, the CDR3 is TGTGCCAGCAGCCAAGATGCGGTAAACACTGAAGCTTTCTTT.

The chain employs TRBV7-2 and TRBJ2-1; D not certain. CDR1 SGHTA and CDR2 FQGNSA come from the germline V gene. V was clipped by 5 bases and J by 6 bases, with 17 bases between them. The CDR3 consists of 15 residues. CDR3 nucleotides: TGTGCCAGCAGCCCCTCGGTAACTGCTACCAATGAGCAGTTCTTC. Translation gives CASSPSVTATNEQFF.

The rearrangement links TRBV19 to TRBJ2-2; D is perhaps TRBD2 (5 bases). The germline V and J ends were trimmed by 5 bases and 6 bases, with 16 bases remaining between them. The CDR3 sequence is 15 residues long. From germline, CDR1 is LNHDA and CDR2 SQIVND (reference sequence). The CDR3: CASSVVSVGAGELFF. The CDR3, as DNA: TGTGCCAGTAGTGTTGTCAGTGTGGGAGCCGGGGAGCTGTTTTTT.

In this sample, this clone turned up once. V is TRBV6-6 and J is TRBJ2-7, with 7 bases aligning to TRBD1. CDR1 and CDR2 (germline): MNHNY, SVGAGI (reference sequence). The length of the CDR3 is 15 residues. Trimming at V came to 4 bases and at J to 2 bases, leaving 8 bases not matched to a gene. CDR3 sequence reads: CASSSRTGATYEQYF. In nucleotides, the CDR3 is TGTGCCAGCAGTTCCCGGACAGGCGCGACCTACGAGCAGTACTTC.

V and J are TRBV5-1 and TRBJ1-1; a possible D gene is TRBD1 (5 bases). Germline assignment: CDR1 SGHRS and CDR2 YFSETQ. This CDR3 spans 15 amino acids. V was cut by 0 bases and J by 1 base, with 10 bases left in between. The CDR3 spells CASSLEGQSNTEAFF. CDR3 bases: TGCGCCAGCAGCTTGGAGGGGCAGTCGAACACTGAAGCTTTCTTT.